This TCR beta chain emerged from a study of blood T cell repertoires in COVID-19. Study overall: Sources were T cells, B-cell-depleted T cells, or PBMCs; the material itself was cDNA or gDNA.

Some clones are missing from TCRdb's copy, which holds only in-frame ones; the method was immunoSEQ multiplex PCR. The repertoire holds about 340,000 clones, with about 88% as singletons. Sequencing was performed on peripheral blood. This clonotype originated in a woman in her sixties or seventies with COVID-19, enrolled during active disease.

The CDR3 loop reads CASSRRGWGEGANVLTF. Here the CDR3 DNA reads TGCGCCAGCAGCCGGAGGGGCTGGGGGGAAGGGGCCAACGTCCTGACTTTC. This sequence joins TRBV5-1 and TRBJ2-6; tentative D call: TRBD2 (6 bases). V dropped 4 bases and J dropped 4 bases, with 18 bases sitting between them. The germline gives CDR1 SGHRS, CDR2 YFSETQ. There are 17 residues in the CDR3.